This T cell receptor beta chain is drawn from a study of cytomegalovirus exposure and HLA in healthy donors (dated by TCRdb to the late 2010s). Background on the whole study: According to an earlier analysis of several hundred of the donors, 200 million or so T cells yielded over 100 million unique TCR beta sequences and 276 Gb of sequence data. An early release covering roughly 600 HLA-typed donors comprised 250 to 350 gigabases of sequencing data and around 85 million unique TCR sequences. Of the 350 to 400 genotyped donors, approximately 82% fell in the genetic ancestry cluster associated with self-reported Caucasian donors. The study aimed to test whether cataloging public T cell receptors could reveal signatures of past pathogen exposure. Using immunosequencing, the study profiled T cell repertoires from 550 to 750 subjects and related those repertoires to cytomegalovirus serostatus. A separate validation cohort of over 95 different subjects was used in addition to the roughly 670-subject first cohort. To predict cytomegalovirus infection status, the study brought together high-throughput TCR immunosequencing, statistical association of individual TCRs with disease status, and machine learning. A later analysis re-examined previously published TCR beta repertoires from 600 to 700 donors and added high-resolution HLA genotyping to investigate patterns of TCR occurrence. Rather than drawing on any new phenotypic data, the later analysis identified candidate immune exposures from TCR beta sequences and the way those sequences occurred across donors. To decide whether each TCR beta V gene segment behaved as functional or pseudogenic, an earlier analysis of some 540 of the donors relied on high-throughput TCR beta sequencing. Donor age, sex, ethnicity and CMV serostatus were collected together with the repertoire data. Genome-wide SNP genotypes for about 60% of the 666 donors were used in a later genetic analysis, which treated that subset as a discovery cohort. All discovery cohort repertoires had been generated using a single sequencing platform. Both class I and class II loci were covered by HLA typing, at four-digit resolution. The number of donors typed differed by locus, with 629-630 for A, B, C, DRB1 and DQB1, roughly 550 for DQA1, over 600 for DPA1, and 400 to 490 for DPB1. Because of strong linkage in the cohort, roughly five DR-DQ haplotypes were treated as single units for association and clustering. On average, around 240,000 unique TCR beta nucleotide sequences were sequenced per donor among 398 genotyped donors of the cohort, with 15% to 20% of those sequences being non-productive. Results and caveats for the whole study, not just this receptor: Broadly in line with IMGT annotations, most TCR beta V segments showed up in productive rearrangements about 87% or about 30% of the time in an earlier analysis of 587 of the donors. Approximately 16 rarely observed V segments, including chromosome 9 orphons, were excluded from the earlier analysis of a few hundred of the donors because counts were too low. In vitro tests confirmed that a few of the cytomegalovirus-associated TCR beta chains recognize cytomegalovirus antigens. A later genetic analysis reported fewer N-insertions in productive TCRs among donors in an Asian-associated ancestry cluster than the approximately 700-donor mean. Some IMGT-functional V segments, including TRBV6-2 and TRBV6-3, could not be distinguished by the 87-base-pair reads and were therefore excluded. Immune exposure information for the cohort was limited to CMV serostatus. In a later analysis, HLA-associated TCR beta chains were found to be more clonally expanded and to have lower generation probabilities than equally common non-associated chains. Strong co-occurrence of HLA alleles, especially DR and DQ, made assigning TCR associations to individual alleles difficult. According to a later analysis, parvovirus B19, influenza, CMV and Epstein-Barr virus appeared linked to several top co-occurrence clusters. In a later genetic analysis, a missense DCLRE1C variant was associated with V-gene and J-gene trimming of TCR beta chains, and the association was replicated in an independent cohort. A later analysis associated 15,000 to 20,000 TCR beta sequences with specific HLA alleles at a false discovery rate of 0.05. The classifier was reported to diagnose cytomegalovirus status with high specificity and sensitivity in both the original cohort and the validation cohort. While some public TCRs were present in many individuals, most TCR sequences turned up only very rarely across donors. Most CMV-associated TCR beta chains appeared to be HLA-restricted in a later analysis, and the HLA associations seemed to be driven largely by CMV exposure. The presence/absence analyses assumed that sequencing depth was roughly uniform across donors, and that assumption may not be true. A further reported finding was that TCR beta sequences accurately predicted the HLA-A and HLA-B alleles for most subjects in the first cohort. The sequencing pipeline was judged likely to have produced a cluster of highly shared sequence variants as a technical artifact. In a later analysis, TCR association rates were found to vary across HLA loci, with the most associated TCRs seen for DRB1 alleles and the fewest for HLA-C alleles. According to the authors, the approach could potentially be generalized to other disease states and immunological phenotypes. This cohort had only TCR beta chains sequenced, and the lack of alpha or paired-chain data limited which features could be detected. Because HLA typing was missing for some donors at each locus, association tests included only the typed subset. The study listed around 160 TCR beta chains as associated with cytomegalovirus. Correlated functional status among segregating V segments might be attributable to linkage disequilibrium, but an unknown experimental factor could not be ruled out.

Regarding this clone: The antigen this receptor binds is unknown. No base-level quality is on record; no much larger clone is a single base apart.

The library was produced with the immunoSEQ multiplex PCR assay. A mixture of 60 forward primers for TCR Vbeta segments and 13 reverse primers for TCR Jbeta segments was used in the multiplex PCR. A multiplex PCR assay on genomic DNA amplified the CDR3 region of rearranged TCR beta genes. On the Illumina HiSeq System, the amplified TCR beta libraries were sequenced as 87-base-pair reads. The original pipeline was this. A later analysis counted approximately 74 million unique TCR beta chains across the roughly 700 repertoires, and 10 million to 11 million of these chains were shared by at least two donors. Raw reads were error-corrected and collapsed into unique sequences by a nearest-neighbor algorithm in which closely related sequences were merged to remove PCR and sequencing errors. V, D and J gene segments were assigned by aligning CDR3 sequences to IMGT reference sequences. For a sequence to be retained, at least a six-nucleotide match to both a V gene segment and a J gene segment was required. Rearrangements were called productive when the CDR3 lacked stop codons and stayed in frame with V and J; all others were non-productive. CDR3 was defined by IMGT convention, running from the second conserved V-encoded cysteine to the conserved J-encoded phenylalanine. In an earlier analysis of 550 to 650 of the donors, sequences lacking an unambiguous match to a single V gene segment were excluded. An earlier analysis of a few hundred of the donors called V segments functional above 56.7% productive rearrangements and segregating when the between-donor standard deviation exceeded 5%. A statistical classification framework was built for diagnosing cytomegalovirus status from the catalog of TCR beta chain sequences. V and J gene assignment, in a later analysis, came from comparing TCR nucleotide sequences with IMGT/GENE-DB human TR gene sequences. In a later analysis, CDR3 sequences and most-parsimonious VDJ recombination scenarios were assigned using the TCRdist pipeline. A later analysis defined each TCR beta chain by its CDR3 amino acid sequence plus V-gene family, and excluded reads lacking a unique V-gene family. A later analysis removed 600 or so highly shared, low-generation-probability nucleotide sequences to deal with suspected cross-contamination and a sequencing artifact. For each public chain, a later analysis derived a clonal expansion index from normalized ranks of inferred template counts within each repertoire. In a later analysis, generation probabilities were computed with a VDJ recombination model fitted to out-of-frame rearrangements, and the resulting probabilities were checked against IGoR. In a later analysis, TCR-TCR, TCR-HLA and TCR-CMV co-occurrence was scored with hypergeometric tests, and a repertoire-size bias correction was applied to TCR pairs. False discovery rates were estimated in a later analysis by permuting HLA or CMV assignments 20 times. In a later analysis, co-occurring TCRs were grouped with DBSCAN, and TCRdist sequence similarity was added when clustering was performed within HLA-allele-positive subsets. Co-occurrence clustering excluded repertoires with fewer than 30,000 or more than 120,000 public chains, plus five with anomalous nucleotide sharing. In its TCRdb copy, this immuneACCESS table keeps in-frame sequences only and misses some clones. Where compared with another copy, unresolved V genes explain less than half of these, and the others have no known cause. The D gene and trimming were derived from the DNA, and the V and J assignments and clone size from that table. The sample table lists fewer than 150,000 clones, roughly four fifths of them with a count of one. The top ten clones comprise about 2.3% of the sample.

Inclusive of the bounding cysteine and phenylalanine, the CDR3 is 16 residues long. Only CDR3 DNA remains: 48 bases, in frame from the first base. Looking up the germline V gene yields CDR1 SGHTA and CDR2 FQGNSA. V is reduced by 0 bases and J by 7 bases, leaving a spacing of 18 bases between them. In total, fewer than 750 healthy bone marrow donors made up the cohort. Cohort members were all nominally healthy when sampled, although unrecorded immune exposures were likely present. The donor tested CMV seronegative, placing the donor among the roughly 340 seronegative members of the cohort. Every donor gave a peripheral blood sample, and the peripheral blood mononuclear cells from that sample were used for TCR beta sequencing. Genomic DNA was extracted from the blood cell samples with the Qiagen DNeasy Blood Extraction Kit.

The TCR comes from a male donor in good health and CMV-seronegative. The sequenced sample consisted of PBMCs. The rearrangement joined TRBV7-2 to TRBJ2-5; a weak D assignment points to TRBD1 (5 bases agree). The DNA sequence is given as TGTGCCAGCAGCTTAGCTCGTGACTCCGAAAGGGGGACCCAGTACTTC. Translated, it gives CASSLARDSERGTQYF.